The sequence of this TCR beta chain was determined in a study of shared clonotypes between healthy human individuals. The study, taken as a whole, reports: Clonotype sharing among donors was thought likely to change with sequencing depth.

Details on this clone: Its target is unknown.

V was clipped by 5 bases and J by 1 base; unmatched bases: 13. The CDR3 is 18 amino acids. Germline CDR1 SGHAT, CDR2 FQNNGV. CD8 cells classed as naive were CD45RO-negative and positively selected for CCR7, excluding terminally differentiated effector memory CD45RA+ cells. Donation came from healthy HIV-negative adults that had no recent acute infections or vaccinations. This was a deep-level run. Here immunoSEQ multiplex PCR was the method, and the copy in TCRdb shows in-frame clones only, minus some. The table has just over 2,000,000 clones, about 95% seen once; the top ten hold 0.85% to 1.2%. The genes are TRBV11-2 and TRBJ2-2; 7 positions match TRBD2. Sequenced material: naive CD8+ T cells sorted from blood. The receptor's source is a man younger than 35 in good health. The CDR3 nucleotides read TGTGCCAGCAGCATCTCGTACGGTAGCGGGTTGAACACCGGGGAGCTGTTTTTT. This codes for CASSISYGSGLNTGELFF.